The TCR beta chain under discussion was sequenced for a study of blood T cell repertoires in COVID-19. CDR1 SGHTA and CDR2 FQGNSA come from the germline V gene. Trimming pared 5 bases from V and 0 bases from J, leaving 14 bases between. The CDR3 contains 16 residues. Generated by immunoSEQ multiplex PCR, the TCRdb table keeps only in-frame clones and is missing some. Among about 120,000 clones listed, about 79% were seen once. This sequence originates from a woman aged 70 to 79 with acute or convalescent COVID-19. Material: peripheral blood. V gene TRBV7-2 combines with J gene TRBJ1-3; D is perhaps TRBD1 (5 bases). CDR3 sequence: CASSLQVSSSGNTIYF. The CDR3 DNA reads as TGTGCCAGCAGCCTACAGGTATCATCCTCTGGAAACACCATATATTTT.